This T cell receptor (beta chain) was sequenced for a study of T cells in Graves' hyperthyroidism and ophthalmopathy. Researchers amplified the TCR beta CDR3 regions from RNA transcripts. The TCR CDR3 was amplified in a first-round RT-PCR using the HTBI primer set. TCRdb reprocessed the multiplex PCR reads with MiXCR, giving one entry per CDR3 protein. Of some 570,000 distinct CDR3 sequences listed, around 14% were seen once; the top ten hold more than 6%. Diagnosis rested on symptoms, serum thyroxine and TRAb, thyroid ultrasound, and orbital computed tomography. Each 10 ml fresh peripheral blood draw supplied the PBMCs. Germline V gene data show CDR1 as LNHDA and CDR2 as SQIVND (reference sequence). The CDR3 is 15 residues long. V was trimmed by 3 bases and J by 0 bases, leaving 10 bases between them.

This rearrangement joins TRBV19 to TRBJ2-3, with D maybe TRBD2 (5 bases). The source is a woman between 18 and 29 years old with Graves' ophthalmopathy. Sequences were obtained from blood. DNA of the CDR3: TGTGCCAGTAGTATCATAGTAGCGAGCACAGATACGCAGTATTTT. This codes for CASSIIVASTDTQYF.